This T cell receptor beta chain is drawn from a study of cytomegalovirus exposure and HLA in healthy donors. Findings of the study overall: Confirmation in vitro established that three CMV-associated chains were specific for CMV antigens. What TCR beta sequences reportedly achieved was accurate prediction of HLA-A and HLA-B alleles in most subjects.

Worth noting for this clone: Its target is not known.

The PCR made use of 60 Vbeta and 13 Jbeta primers. TCRdb's table, derived via immunoSEQ multiplex PCR, lists solely in-frame clones and lacks some. The sample lists about 150,000 clones, about four fifths occurring once. Deletions cut 8 bases from V and 3 bases from J, with 10 bases between. The CDR3 sequence is 12 residues long. Germline-derived CDR1 and CDR2 are SNHLY and FYNNEI. The sequence was obtained from a boy between 2 and 15 years old in good health and CMV-seronegative. Input material: PBMCs. The rearrangement joins TRBV2 to TRBJ2-5; weak D call: TRBD1 (6 bases). Here the CDR3 reads CASLTGKETQYF. The CDR3 region has the DNA TGTGCCAGCTTAACAGGGAAAGAGACCCAGTACTTC.